The TCR beta chain described here comes from a study of identical twins. This clonotype was seen a few times. TCRdb called the 5' RACE reads again in MiXCR, with one record for every CDR3 protein. Of about 720,000 distinct CDR3 sequences in the sample, around a sixth were seen once. This sample was shared with a second study, whose subject was T cells expressing NK-cell markers.

The sample comprised PBMCs. The source is a woman aged 18-29 years in good health.

CDR3 loop: CASRWTGIETQYF. The CDR3 nucleotides are TGTGCCAGCAGATGGACAGGGATAGAGACCCAGTACTTC. The chain is built from TRBV12-3 or TRBV12-4 and TRBJ2-5, with 8 positions matching TRBD1. The CDR3 consists of 13 residues. The V and J ends lost 6 bases and 4 bases, in that order; junction bases with no gene match: 4.